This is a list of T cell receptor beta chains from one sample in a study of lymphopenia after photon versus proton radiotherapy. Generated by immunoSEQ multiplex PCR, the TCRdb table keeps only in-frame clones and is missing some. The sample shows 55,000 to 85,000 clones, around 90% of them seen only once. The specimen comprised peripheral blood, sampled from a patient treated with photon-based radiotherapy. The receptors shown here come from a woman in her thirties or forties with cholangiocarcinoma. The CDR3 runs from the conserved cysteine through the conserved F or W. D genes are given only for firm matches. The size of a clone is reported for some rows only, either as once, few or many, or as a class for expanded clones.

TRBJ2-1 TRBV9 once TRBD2 CASSVSTWLAGTNEQFF TGTGCCAGCAGCGTATCCACTTGGCTAGCGGGAACTAATGAGCAGTTCTTC
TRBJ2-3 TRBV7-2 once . CASSLEFPDTQYF TGTGCCAGCAGCTTAGAGTTTCCAGATACGCAGTATTTT
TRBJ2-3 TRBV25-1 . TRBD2 CASSVKRGGTDTQYF TGTGCCAGCAGTGTCAAGCGGGGGGGTACAGATACGCAGTATTTT
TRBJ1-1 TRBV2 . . CASTPRGAGNTEAFF TGTGCCAGCACTCCTAGGGGGGCAGGGAACACTGAAGCTTTCTTT
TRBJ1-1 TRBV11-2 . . CASSPKQGPEAFF TGTGCCAGCAGCCCAAAACAGGGCCCTGAAGCTTTCTTT
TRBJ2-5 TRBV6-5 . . CASRGTGSTETQYF TGTGCCAGCAGGGGAACCGGCTCCACAGAGACCCAGTACTTC
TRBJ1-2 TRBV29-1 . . CSVRFSYGYTF TGCAGCGTAAGGTTCTCCTATGGCTACACCTTC
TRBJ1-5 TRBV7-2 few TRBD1 CASSPDRARQPQHF TGTGCCAGCAGCCCTGACAGGGCTAGGCAGCCCCAGCATTTT
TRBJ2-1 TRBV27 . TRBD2 CASSLGTSTVEQFF TGTGCCAGCAGTTTAGGGACTAGTACCGTTGAGCAGTTCTTC
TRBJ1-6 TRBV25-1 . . CASSLALSSYNSPLHF TGTGCCAGCAGTCTGGCCCTCAGCTCCTATAATTCACCCCTCCACTTT
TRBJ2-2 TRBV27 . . CASSLFPGGELFF TGTGCCAGCAGTTTATTTCCGGGCGGGGAGCTGTTTTTT
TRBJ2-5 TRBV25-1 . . CASSDGNIGRTQYF TGTGCCAGCAGTGATGGGAACATCGGGAGGACCCAGTACTTC
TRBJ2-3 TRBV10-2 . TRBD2 CATQGRSGGTDTQYF TGCGCCACCCAGGGGAGGTCGGGAGGGACAGATACGCAGTATTTT
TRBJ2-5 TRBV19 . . CASMGGQTQYF TGTGCCAGTATGGGGGGACAGACCCAGTACTTC
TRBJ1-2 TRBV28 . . CASIPLGGAGGYTF TGTGCCAGCATCCCCCTGGGGGGCGCGGGTGGCTACACCTTC
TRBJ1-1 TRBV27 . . CASSFPGGHAFF TGTGCCAGCAGTTTCCCCGGGGGCCATGCTTTCTTT
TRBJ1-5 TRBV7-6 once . CASSFSGQPQHF TGTGCCAGCAGCTTCAGTGGTCAGCCCCAGCATTTT
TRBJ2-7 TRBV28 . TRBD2 CASTPGGGLGEQYF TGTGCCAGCACCCCGGGGGGGGGCCTTGGCGAGCAGTACTTC
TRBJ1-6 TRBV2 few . CASRTDIGNSPLHF TGTGCCAGCAGGACGGACATAGGGAATTCACCCCTCCACTTT
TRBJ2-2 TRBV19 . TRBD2 CASRTSVNTGELFF TGTGCCAGTAGGACTAGCGTGAACACCGGGGAGCTGTTTTTT
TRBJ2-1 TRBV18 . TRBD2 CASSPLLAGSSYNEQFF TGTGCCAGCTCACCCCTGCTAGCGGGGAGCTCCTACAATGAGCAGTTCTTC
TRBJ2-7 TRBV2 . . CASSEGYEQYF TGTGCCAGCAGTGAAGGTTACGAGCAGTACTTC
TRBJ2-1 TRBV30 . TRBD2 CAWSPTSGSYNEQFF TGTGCCTGGAGCCCTACTAGCGGTTCCTACAATGAGCAGTTCTTC
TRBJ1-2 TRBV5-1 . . CASSLEVNYGYTF TGCGCCAGCAGCTTGGAGGTTAACTATGGCTACACCTTC
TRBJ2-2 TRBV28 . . CASSEAWRAVGGELFF TGTGCCAGCAGTGAAGCGTGGAGGGCCGTGGGCGGGGAGCTGTTTTTT
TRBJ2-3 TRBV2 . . CASSERALGIPTTDTQYF TGTGCCAGCAGTGAAAGGGCTTTGGGGATCCCCACCACAGATACGCAGTATTTT
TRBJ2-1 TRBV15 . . CATSRDRRAGGNEQFF TGTGCCACCAGCAGAGATCGGCGGGCAGGGGGGAATGAGCAGTTCTTC
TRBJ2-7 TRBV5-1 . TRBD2 CASSSGAGTSGSLVNF TGCGCCAGCAGCTCGGGGGCCGGGACTAGCGGGAGCCTGGTGAACTTC
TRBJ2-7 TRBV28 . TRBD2 CATSLDTSGINEQYF TGTGCCACATCCCTGGATACTAGCGGGATCAACGAGCAGTACTTC
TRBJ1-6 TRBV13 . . CASSLYRDSPLHF TGTGCCAGCAGCTTGTATCGGGATTCACCCCTCCACTTT
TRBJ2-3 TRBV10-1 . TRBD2 CASSDLAGGPNTQYF TGCGCCAGCAGTGACCTAGCGGGGGGGCCTAATACGCAGTATTTT
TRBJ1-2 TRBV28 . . CASLPRIGTGYTF TGTGCCAGTCTGCCCCGAATAGGGACTGGCTACACCTTC
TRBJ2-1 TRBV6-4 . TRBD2 CASSASGINNEQFF TGTGCCAGCAGTGCTAGCGGGATAAACAATGAGCAGTTCTTC
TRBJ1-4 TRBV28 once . CASRGEKLFF TGTGCCAGCAGGGGTGAAAAACTGTTTTTT
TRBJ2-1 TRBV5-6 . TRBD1 CASSLGGARNEQFF TGTGCCAGCAGCTTAGGGGGCGCGAGGAATGAGCAGTTCTTC
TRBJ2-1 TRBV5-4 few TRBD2 CASSFPGTSVDNEQFF TGTGCCAGCAGCTTCCCAGGGACTAGCGTGGACAATGAGCAGTTCTTC
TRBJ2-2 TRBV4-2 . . CASSQSGIQGNTGELFF TGTGCCAGCAGCCAATCTGGGATTCAGGGGAACACCGGGGAGCTGTTTTTT
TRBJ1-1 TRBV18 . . CASSPPRGGGGTEAFF TGTGCCAGCTCACCACCCCGAGGAGGTGGGGGCACTGAAGCTTTCTTT
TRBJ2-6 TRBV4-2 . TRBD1 CASSHVDRGEGANVLTF TGTGCCAGCAGCCATGTGGACAGGGGCGAGGGGGCCAACGTCCTGACTTTC
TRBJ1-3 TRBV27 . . CASRPAGAHGNTIYF TGTGCCAGTAGGCCGGCGGGGGCGCACGGAAACACCATATATTTT
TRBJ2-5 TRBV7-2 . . CASSPGTKETQYF TGTGCCAGCAGTCCAGGGACCAAAGAGACCCAGTACTTC
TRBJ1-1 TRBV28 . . CASSPFFGGRMNTEAFF TGTGCCAGCAGCCCTTTTTTTGGGGGGCGCATGAACACTGAAGCTTTCTTT
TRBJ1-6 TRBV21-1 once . CASSHYSPLHF TGTGCCAGCAGCCATTATTCACCCCTCCACTTT
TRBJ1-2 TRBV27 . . CASSSTGEANYGYTF TGTGCCAGCAGTTCTACAGGTGAAGCTAACTATGGCTACACCTTC
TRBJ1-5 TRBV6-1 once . CASSEARGLFF TGTGCCAGCAGTGAAGCTAGGGGCCTCTTTTTT
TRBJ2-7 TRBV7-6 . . CASSLDNTLGTYEQYF TGTGCCAGCAGCTTAGACAACACCCTAGGAACCTACGAGCAGTACTTC
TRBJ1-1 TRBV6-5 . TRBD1 CASSTGTGWTEAFF TGTGCCAGCAGTACTGGGACAGGGTGGACTGAAGCTTTCTTT
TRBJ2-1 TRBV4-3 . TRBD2 CASSQGWWRENNNEQFF TGCGCCAGCAGCCAAGGGTGGTGGCGGGAGAATAACAATGAGCAGTTCTTC
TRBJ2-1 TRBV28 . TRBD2 CASRGLAVTYNEQFF TGTGCCAGCCGAGGACTAGCGGTAACCTACAATGAGCAGTTCTTC
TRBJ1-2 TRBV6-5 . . CASSYKSANYGYTF TGTGCCAGCAGTTACAAAAGCGCTAACTATGGCTACACCTTC